What follows is one T cell receptor beta chain and its context. PCR primers comprised 60 Vbeta and 13 Jbeta primers. The repertoire was sequenced with immunoSEQ multiplex PCR; TCRdb's copy has only in-frame clones and lacks some. The table shows 150,000 to 250,000 clones, with 75% to 85% occurring only once. The entry originates in a study of cytomegalovirus exposure and HLA in healthy donors. Sequencing was performed on PBMCs. The clonotype comes from a woman aged 45 to 65 in good health and CMV-seropositive.

The CDR3: CASRVLSYNEQFF. CDR3 DNA sequence: TGTGCCAGCAGAGTACTCTCCTACAATGAGCAGTTCTTC. V usage is TRBV2 and J usage is TRBJ2-1; D gene unclear. The CDR3 is made up of 13 amino acids. V was pared by 6 bases and J by 0 bases, with 6 bases between. Germline CDR1 SNHLY, CDR2 FYNNEI.